This entry lists 5 T cell receptor beta chains sequenced from one sample in a study of blood T cells in healthy people across ages. Then a second PCR, running roughly 7 to 11 cycles, was carried out with a sample-barcoded 5' primer and a J-beta primer mix. TCRdb re-derived calls from the 5' RACE reads in MiXCR, one entry per CDR3 protein. Found here are approximately 810,000 distinct CDR3 sequences, around 26% of them singletons; the top ten hold around 15%. Sequenced material: blood. The source of these receptors is an elderly woman in good health.

This clonotype was detected ten times or more. This rearrangement joins TRBV14 to TRBJ2-3; TRBD1 is a possible D gene (5 bases). Trimming removed 0 bases from V and 4 bases from J, with 11 bases in between. The CDR3 has 15 amino acids. CDR1 is SGHDN and CDR2 is FVKESK in the germline V gene. CDR3 nucleotides: TGTGCCAGCAGCCAAGATCTGGTAGGGGCAGATACGCAGTATTTT. Its translation: CASSQDLVGADTQYF.

This clonotype was counted ten times or more. The chain is built from TRBV6-2 or TRBV6-3 and TRBJ2-3, with unresolved D. The CDR3 is made up of 16 amino acids. V gave up 6 bases and J gave up 2 bases, with 18 bases separating them. CDR1 and CDR2 (germline): MNHEY, SVGEGT. The DNA of the CDR3 is TGTGCCAGCAGCTCGTTTCGGTGGGCGGACACAGATACGCAGTATTTT. Protein product: CASSSFRWADTDTQYF.

There are many counts of this clonotype. The chain links TRBV5-1 to TRBJ2-3; D is uncertain. Germline V CDR1 and CDR2: SGHRS, YFSETQ. With 9 bases removed from V and 0 bases from J, the gap between germline ends came to 14 bases. The CDR3 runs 14 residues. CDR3 in amino acids: CATARTGSTDTQYF. In DNA, the CDR3 is TGCGCCACGGCCAGGACGGGTAGCACAGATACGCAGTATTTT. Full variable domain (rest looked up from reference TRBV5-1 and TRBJ2-3): KAGVTQTPRYLIKTRGQQVTLSCSPISGHRSVSWYQQTPGQGLQFLFEYFSETQRNKGNFPGRFSGRQFSNSRSEMNVSTLELGDSALYLCATARTGSTDTQYFGPGTRLTVL.

The V call is TRBV2, the J call TRBJ2-1, with 10 bases lining up with TRBD2. J was trimmed by 8 bases and V by 7 bases; bases with no gene match: 8. CDR3 length: 14 residues. CDR1 and CDR2 (germline): SNHLY, FYNNEI. CDR3 coding DNA: TGTGCCAGCACCGTAGCGGGGGGTAATTATGAGCAGTTCTTC. Residues: CASTVAGGNYEQFF.

This clonotype was picked up many times. The chain carries TRBV7-2 and TRBJ2-1, with D tentatively TRBD1 (6 bases). CDR1 is SGHTA and CDR2 is FQGNSA in the germline V gene. There are 16 residues in the CDR3. V was shortened by 4 bases and J by 2 bases, with 15 bases between the two germline ends. CDR3 sequence: CASSSSSGATYNEQFF. The CDR3 DNA sequence: TGTGCCAGCAGCTCGAGCTCAGGGGCGACCTACAATGAGCAGTTCTTC.